What follows are 27 T cell receptor beta chains derived from one specimen sequenced in a study of T cell repertoires in cytomegalovirus infection. One entry per CDR3 protein results from TCRdb running MiXCR on the reads. The sample gives about 330,000 distinct CDR3 sequences, over 7.5% of which show up once; around 4.5% is in the top ten. Material: PBMCs. The receptors come from a human donor in good health (CMV status not recorded). Some clones in this sample may be carry-over from other donors' samples.

There are a few counts of this clonotype. The V call is TRBV28, the J call TRBJ1-4, with D perhaps TRBD1 (6 bases). With 5 bases removed from V and 8 bases from J, the gap between germline ends came to 15 bases. The CDR3 loop spans 14 amino acids. In germline, CDR1 is MDHEN, CDR2 SYDVKM. The CDR3 reads CASSAPGVEEKLFF. The CDR3 DNA sequence: TGTGCCAGCAGTGCCCCAGGGGTAGAGGAAAAACTGTTTTTT. The variable domain in full, with the rest retrieved from reference TRBV28 and TRBJ1-4, is DVKVTQSSRYLVKRTGEKVFLECVQDMDHENMFWYRQDPGLGLRLIYFSYDVKMKEKGDIPEGYSVSREKKERFSLILESASTNQTSMYLCASSAPGVEEKLFFGSGTQLSVL.

This clonotype was observed a handful of times. The chain recombines TRBV10-2 with TRBJ2-2; D gene ambiguous. Germline-derived CDR1 and CDR2 are WSHSY and SAAADI. V lost 7 bases and J lost 0, with 9 bases in between. This CDR3 spans 14 amino acids. CDR3 amino acids: CASIKFANTGELFF. CDR3 DNA sequence: TGCGCCAGCATTAAGTTCGCGAACACCGGGGAGCTGTTTTTT.

The table lists this clonotype with many counts. This chain links TRBV6-6 with TRBJ2-1; weak D call: TRBD2 (6 bases). The CDR3 covers 16 residues. Germline V gives CDR1 MNHNY, CDR2 SVGAGI (reference sequence). Between the trimmed V and J ends, which lost 0 bases and 2 bases, there was a span of 11 bases. The CDR3 bases are TGTGCCAGCAGTTACTCCCGGGAGCGACCCTACAATGAGCAGTTCTTC. It specifies CASSYSRERPYNEQFF.

This clonotype appeared a few times. This chain connects TRBV12-3 or TRBV12-4 to TRBJ2-7; D remains ambiguous. This CDR3 has 13 residues. Trimming left V 2 bases short and J 6 bases short, with 11 bases between. The CDR3 region has the DNA TGTGCCAGCAGTTTACGGACCAACGGCGAGCAGTACTTC. Translated: CASSLRTNGEQYF.

The gene calls are TRBV6-1 and TRBJ1-4, with TRBD1 matching over 7 bases. After removal of 8 bases from V and 5 bases from J, the junction contained 8 bases not matched to a gene. CDR3 length: 14 amino acids. Germline-derived CDR1 and CDR2 are MNHNS and SASEGT. The CDR3 protein is CASGGTATNEKLFF. The CDR3, as DNA: TGTGCCAGCGGGGGGACAGCTACGAATGAAAAACTGTTTTTT.

The V and J genes are TRBV12-3 or TRBV12-4 and TRBJ1-1, with 9 positions matching TRBD1. V shed 3 bases, J shed 3 bases, and the junction held 2 bases outside the gene matches. The CDR3 has 14 amino acids. CDR3: CASSFGTGHTEAFF. The CDR3 bases are TGTGCCAGCAGTTTCGGGACAGGGCACACTGAAGCTTTCTTT.

The chain employs TRBV28 and TRBJ2-7, with 7 nucleotides matching TRBD1. This CDR3 has 15 amino acids. The V and J ends lost 2 bases and 2 bases, in that order; junction bases with no gene match: 6. Per germline, CDR1 MDHEN and CDR2 SYDVKM. CDR3 in amino acids: CASSLQRTGTYEQYF. CDR3 coding DNA: TGTGCCAGCAGTTTACAGAGGACAGGCACCTACGAGCAGTACTTC.

This clonotype was seen ten or more times. The V call is TRBV7-2, the J call TRBJ1-6; D gene unclear. V was trimmed by 5 bases and J by 4 bases, leaving 3 bases between them. This CDR3 region has 12 residues. Germline V gene lookup returns CDR1 SGHTA and CDR2 FQGNSA. The CDR3 DNA sequence: TGTGCCAGCAGCACTTATAATTCACCCCTCCACTTT. Encoded protein: CASSTYNSPLHF.

This clonotype was detected many times. This chain joins TRBV6-1 and TRBJ2-5, with D tentatively TRBD1 (5 bases). The germline V and J ends were trimmed by 5 bases and 5 bases, with 15 bases remaining between them. Germline values: CDR1 MNHNS, CDR2 SASEGT. The CDR3 sequence is 14 residues long. The CDR3 nucleotides are TGTGCCAGCAGTTATAGTCAGGGTGGCGAGACCCAGTACTTC. It yields the protein CASSYSQGGETQYF.

This clonotype was found many times. The chain joins TRBV7-6 to TRBJ1-1; D gene uncertain. The CDR3 runs 13 residues. Germline loops: CDR1 SGHVS, CDR2 FNYEAQ. V lost 10 bases and J 1 base, leaving 13 bases between the germline ends. The DNA of the CDR3 is TGTGCCACAGCGTTCAACACGAACACTGAAGCTTTCTTT. Protein product: CATAFNTNTEAFF.

In its sample, this clonotype was seen a few times. The chain joins TRBV19 to TRBJ2-1, with 10 bases identical to TRBD2. V was pared by 10 bases and J by 2 bases, with 8 bases of the junction left unmatched. This CDR3 spans 15 amino acids. In germline, CDR1 is LNHDA, CDR2 SQIVND (reference sequence). The DNA for the CDR3 is TGTGCCACCCAGACACTAGCGGGGACCTACAATGAGCAGTTCTTC. Translating gives CATQTLAGTYNEQFF. Combining the CDR3 with reference TRBV19 and TRBJ2-1 gives the whole variable domain DGGITQSPKYLFRKEGQNVTLSCEQNLNHDAMYWYRQDPGQGLRLIYYSQIVNDFQKGDIAEGYSVSREKKESFPLTVTSAQKNPTAFYLCATQTLAGTYNEQFFGPGTRLTVL.

There are many counts of this clonotype. The chain carries TRBV27 and TRBJ2-2, with 8 bases fitting TRBD1. V dropped 5 bases and J dropped 6; count of bases not matched to a gene: 2. Germline assignment: CDR1 MNHEY and CDR2 SMNVEV (reference sequence). The CDR3 runs to 13 residues. The CDR3 sequence is CASSPTGAGELFF. The DNA of the CDR3 is TGTGCCAGCAGTCCGACAGGGGCCGGGGAGCTGTTTTTT.

This clonotype showed up many times. This sequence joins TRBV7-9 and TRBJ2-3; TRBD2 aligns across 7 bases. The length of the CDR3 is 18 residues. Germline V CDR1 and CDR2: SEHNR, FQNEAQ (reference sequence). With V trimmed by 3 bases and J by 4 bases, 16 bases remained unmatched. The CDR3 here is CASSFNGGYSGKADTQYF. DNA for the CDR3: TGTGCCAGCAGCTTTAATGGGGGGTACAGCGGGAAGGCAGATACGCAGTATTTT.

This clonotype turned up a few times. The chain uses TRBV20-1 and TRBJ2-7, with 7 positions matching TRBD1. This CDR3 contains 14 residues. Germline V gives CDR1 DFQATT, CDR2 SNEGSKA (reference sequence). V shed 0 bases and J 5 bases; nucleotides not matched to a gene: 7. CDR3 bases: TGCAGTGCTAGAGATCCGACAGGGCTCCACGAGCAGTACTTC. Protein: CSARDPTGLHEQYF.

The chain links TRBV6-2 or TRBV6-3 to TRBJ2-7; D remains unclear. Germline lookup yields CDR1 MNHEY and CDR2 SVGEGT. The CDR3 covers 12 residues. Deletions cut 2 bases from V and 6 bases from J, with 8 bases between. CDR3: CASSYPLGEQYF. Here the CDR3 DNA reads TGTGCCAGCAGTTACCCCCTGGGCGAGCAGTACTTC.

CDR3 amino acids: CASTATSGVGTQYF. In nucleotides, the CDR3 is TGTGCCAGCACCGCGACTAGCGGTGTGGGAACGCAGTATTTT. The chain recombines TRBV25-1 with TRBJ2-3, with 9 bases aligning to TRBD2. Trimming at V came to 7 bases and at J to 9 bases, leaving 11 bases not matched to a gene. The CDR3 runs to 14 residues. Germline lookup yields CDR1 MGHDK and CDR2 SYGVNS.

This clonotype was detected ten times or more. V gene TRBV7-2 combines with J gene TRBJ2-2; 13 bases match TRBD2. Per germline, CDR1 SGHTA and CDR2 FQGNSA. V was clipped by 5 bases and J by 6 bases; unmatched bases: 6. This CDR3 spans 16 amino acids. CDR3: CASSHRLAGGAGELFF. As DNA, the CDR3 is TGTGCCAGCAGCCATCGACTAGCGGGAGGTGCCGGGGAGCTGTTTTTT.

This clonotype was found many times. The chain carries TRBV7-8 and TRBJ2-7, with D unclear. Trimming shortened V by 7 bases and J by 6 bases, and 25 bases separated the two germline ends. CDR3 length equals 16 residues. Germline V gene sequence: CDR1 SGHVS, CDR2 FQNEAQ. In DNA, the CDR3 is TGTGCCAGCACCCCCACGACGGGTAAGGGCGGCAGCGAGCAGTACTTC. Translation gives CASTPTTGKGGSEQYF.

On this clonotype: Possible read error: a much larger clone is one base away. The chain uses TRBV5-3 and TRBJ1-5; D is unclear. TRBV5-3 is an ORF, with its function uncertain. The CDR3 has 15 residues. The CDR3 here is CASSLGQKINQTQHF. In DNA form, the CDR3 reads TGTGCCAGCAGCTTGGGTCAGAAGATCAATCAGACCCAGCATTTT.

This clonotype showed up many times. The chain is built from TRBV6-6 and TRBJ2-5; D is ambiguous. Between the trimmed V and J ends, which lost 2 bases and 2 bases, there was a span of 6 bases. The CDR3 totals 13 residues. Germline CDR1 reads MNHNY; CDR2 reads SVGAGI (reference sequence). CDR3 DNA: TGTGCCAGCAGTTACCCAGGACAAGAGACCCAGTACTTC. Its protein product is CASSYPGQETQYF.

This clonotype turned up a few times. V usage is TRBV4-1 and J usage is TRBJ1-5; D gene ambiguous. Trimming shortened V by 1 base and J by 0 bases, and 16 bases separated the two germline ends. The length of the CDR3 is 18 residues. The germline V gene has CDR1 MGHRA and CDR2 YSYEKL. The CDR3 protein is CASSQGGSNSYSNQPQHF. The CDR3 DNA is TGCGCCAGCAGCCAAGGAGGGAGCAACTCTTATAGCAATCAGCCCCAGCATTTT.

This clonotype was detected many times. This rearrangement joins TRBV4-3 to TRBJ1-1; D is possibly TRBD1 (6 bases). V was trimmed by 0 bases and J by 1 base, leaving 15 bases between them. The V gene's germline CDR1 is LGHNA and CDR2 YSLEER. The CDR3 runs 17 residues. The CDR3 sequence is CASSQELSGTQNTEAFF. The CDR3 DNA is TGCGCCAGCAGCCAAGAACTGTCCGGGACACAGAACACTGAAGCTTTCTTT.

This clonotype was counted at least ten times. The V call is TRBV7-2, the J call TRBJ2-7; 11 bases align to TRBD2. Looked up from germline, CDR1 is SGHTA and CDR2 is FQGNSA. CDR3 length: 16 residues. Trimming removed 6 bases from V and 6 bases from J; junction bases left unmatched: 13. In DNA, the CDR3 is TGTGCCAGCAGATCACCGGGACTAGCGGTGACTGGCGAGCAGTACTTC. Amino acid sequence: CASRSPGLAVTGEQYF.

This clonotype has only one observation. The rearrangement joins TRBV5-4 to TRBJ2-7; the D gene is possibly TRBD2 (6 bases). Trimming pared 3 bases from V and 5 bases from J, leaving 15 bases between. Germline V lookup: CDR1 SGHNT, CDR2 YYREEE (reference sequence). The CDR3 length is 14 residues. The CDR3 loop is CASSYTGTGNEQYF. CDR3 DNA sequence: TGTGCCAGCAGCTACACCGGGACTGGCAACGAGCAGTACTTC.

This clonotype was seen more than once but under ten times. The CDR3 DNA sequence: TGTGCCAGCAGCTTAGGAACCCAGCGGGAGTTTGAAGATACGCAGTATTTT. Its translation is CASSLGTQREFEDTQYF. The gene calls are TRBV7-3 and TRBJ2-3; 8 nucleotides align to TRBD2. J lost 5 bases, V lost 2 bases, and 12 bases had no gene match. CDR1 and CDR2 from the germline V gene are SGHTA and FQGTGA. CDR3 size: 17 residues.

As concerns this clonotype: With a much larger clone just one base away, this may be a read error. The chain couples TRBV7-2 to TRBJ2-7; 9 nucleotides match TRBD2. J gave up 2 bases and V 5 bases, and 10 bases lay outside the gene matches. From germline, CDR1 is SGHTA and CDR2 FQGNSA. This CDR3 has 16 amino acids. CDR3 loop: CASSPRGGGATYEQYF. The CDR3 nucleotides are TGTGCCAGCAGCCCCCGCGGGGGGGGGGCAACCTACGAGCAGTACTTC.

This clonotype was observed many times. V gene TRBV7-9 combines with J gene TRBJ2-1, with D unclear. The ends were cut back, 2 bases at V and 12 bases at J, with 8 bases in the middle. CDR1 is SEHNR and CDR2 is FQNEAQ in the germline V gene (reference sequence). The CDR3 runs to 11 residues. The CDR3 DNA sequence: TGTGCCAGCAGCTTAACTAAAGGGCAGTTCTTC. Translation gives CASSLTKGQFF.